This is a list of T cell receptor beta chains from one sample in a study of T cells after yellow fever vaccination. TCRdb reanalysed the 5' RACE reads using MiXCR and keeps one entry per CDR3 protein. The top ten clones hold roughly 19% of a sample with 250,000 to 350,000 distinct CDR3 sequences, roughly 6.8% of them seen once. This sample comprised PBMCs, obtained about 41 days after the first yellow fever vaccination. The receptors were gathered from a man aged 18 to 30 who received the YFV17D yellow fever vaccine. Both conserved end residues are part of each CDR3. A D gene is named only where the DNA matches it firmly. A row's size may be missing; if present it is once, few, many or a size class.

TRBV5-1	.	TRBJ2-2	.	TGCGCCAGCACTACTGGGACTCGGAACACCGGGGAGCTGTTTTTT	CASTTGTRNTGELFF
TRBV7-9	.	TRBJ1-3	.	TGTGCCAGCAGTCGATTCGTGACACTCTCTGGAAACACCATATATTTT	CASSRFVTLSGNTIYF
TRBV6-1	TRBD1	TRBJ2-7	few	TGTGCCAGCAGTCAATTTGACAGGGTTTACGAGCAGTACTTC	CASSQFDRVYEQYF
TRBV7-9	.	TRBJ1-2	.	TGTGCCAGCAGCCCACAAGCCGCACAGGGAGGTGAGGGCTACACCTTC	CASSPQAAQGGEGYTF
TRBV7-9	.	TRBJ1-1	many	TGTGCCAGCAGCTTGACCTTTTACAACACTGAAGCTTTCTTT	CASSLTFYNTEAFF
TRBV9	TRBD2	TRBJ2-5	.	TGTGCCAGCAGCGTAGAATCTAGCGGGCAGGAGACCCAGTACTTC	CASSVESSGQETQYF
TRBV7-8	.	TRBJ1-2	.	TGTGCCAGCAGCCGCCTTCGGGCAGCAGCTAACTATGGCTACACCTTC	CASSRLRAAANYGYTF
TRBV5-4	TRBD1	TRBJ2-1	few	TGTGCCAGCAGCTACGACCGGGGACAGGGCTGGTCGGAGTTCTTC	CASSYDRGQGWSEFF
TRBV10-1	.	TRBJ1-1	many	TGCGCCAGCAGTACAGGGACGAGCACTGAAGCTTTCTTT	CASSTGTSTEAFF
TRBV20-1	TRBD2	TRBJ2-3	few	TGCAGTGCCCCGGGACTAGCGGGGGTTTCCACAGATACGCAGTATTTT	CSAPGLAGVSTDTQYF
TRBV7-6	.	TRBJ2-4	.	TGTGCCAGCAGCCGCTTAAAGGGGGAAACAGTAAACATTCAGTACTTC	CASSRLKGETVNIQYF
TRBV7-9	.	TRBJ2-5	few	TGTGCCAGCAGCCGTAGAGGGGGGGACCAAGAGACCCAGTACTTC	CASSRRGGDQETQYF
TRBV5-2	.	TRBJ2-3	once	TGTGCCATGAGCCTCGGGCGCCTCCGGTACTCCGATACGCAGTATTTT	CAMSLGRLRYSDTQYF
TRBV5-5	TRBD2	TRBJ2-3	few	TGTGCCAGCAGCTTACGGACTAGCGGGGGGGCTGGAGATACGCAGTATTTT	CASSLRTSGGAGDTQYF
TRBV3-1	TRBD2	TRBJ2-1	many	TGTGCCAGCACCCGCTCAAGCGGGGGGGCCGTTGAGCAGTTCTTC	CASTRSSGGAVEQFF
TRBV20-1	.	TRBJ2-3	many	TGCAGTGCTAGAGTGGGAGATACGCAGTATTTT	CSARVGDTQYF
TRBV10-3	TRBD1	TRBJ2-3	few	TGTGCCATCAGTGAGTCGAACCCCGGGACAGGGATTTCCTCACATTACACAGATACGCAGTATTTT	CAISESNPGTGISSHYTDTQYF
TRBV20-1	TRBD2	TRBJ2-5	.	TGCAGTGCTAGGGCCTCCAGCGGGGGGGCCTGGGAGACCCAGTACTTC	CSARASSGGAWETQYF
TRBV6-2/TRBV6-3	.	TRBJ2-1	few	TGTGCCAGCAGTTACCCCCGGTCAGATTACAATGAGCAGTTCTTC	CASSYPRSDYNEQFF
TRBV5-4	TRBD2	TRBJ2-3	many	TGCGCCAGCAGCGCGGGACTAGCGGGGAGCACAGATACGCAGTATTTT	CASSAGLAGSTDTQYF
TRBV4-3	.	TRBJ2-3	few	TGCGCCAGCAGCCATAAGTGGGGCGGATCAGATACGCAGTATTTT	CASSHKWGGSDTQYF
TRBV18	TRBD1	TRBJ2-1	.	TGTGCCAGCTCTCCTAGGGTGACAGGGACCTACAATGAGCAGTTCTTC	CASSPRVTGTYNEQFF
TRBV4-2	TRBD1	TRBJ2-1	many	TGTGCCAGCAGCCAAGTACCGGGACAGTCCAATGAGCAGTTCTTC	CASSQVPGQSNEQFF
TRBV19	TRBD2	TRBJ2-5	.	TGTGCCAGTAGTGCCCGGGGCGGGGGTGTCGGAGAGACCCAGTACTTC	CASSARGGGVGETQYF
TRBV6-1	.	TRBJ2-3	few	TGTGCCAGCAGCCCATACGGGGGTTTTAGCACAGATACGCAGTATTTT	CASSPYGGFSTDTQYF
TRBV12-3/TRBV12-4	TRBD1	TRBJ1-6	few	TGTGCCAGCAGTTGGGGGACAGGGGCCTCACCCCTCCACTTT	CASSWGTGASPLHF
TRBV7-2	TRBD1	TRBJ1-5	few	TGTGCCAGCAGCTGGGACAGGGCGAATCAGCCCCAGCATTTT	CASSWDRANQPQHF
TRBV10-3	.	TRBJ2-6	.	TGTGCCATCTCTCCAGACTCTGGGGCCAACGTCCTGACTTTC	CAISPDSGANVLTF
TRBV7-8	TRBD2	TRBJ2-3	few	TGTGCCAGCAGCTTACGTGGTGCGGGGGGGGTGGGGACGCAGTATTTT	CASSLRGAGGVGTQYF
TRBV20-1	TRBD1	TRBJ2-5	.	TGCAGTGCTAGAGACCGGGACAGGGGACAAGAGACCCAGTACTTC	CSARDRDRGQETQYF
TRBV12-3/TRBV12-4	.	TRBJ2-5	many	TGTGCCAGCGGGGGGGCAAGTCAAGAGACCCAGTACTTC	CASGGASQETQYF
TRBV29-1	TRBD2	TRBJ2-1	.	TGCAGCCTCAGGACTAGCTTCAATGAGCAGTTCTTC	CSLRTSFNEQFF
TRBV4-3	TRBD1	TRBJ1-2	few	TGCGCCAGCAGCCAAGATCACGACAGGGGGGATACCTTC	CASSQDHDRGDTF
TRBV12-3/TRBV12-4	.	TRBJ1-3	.	TGTGCCAGCAGCCTCAGTTCAACAGCCAACACCATATATTTT	CASSLSSTANTIYF
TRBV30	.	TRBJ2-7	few	TGTGCCTGGAGGGGGTCTACCTACGAGCAGTACTTC	CAWRGSTYEQYF
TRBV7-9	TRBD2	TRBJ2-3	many	TGTGCCAGCAGCGAGGGACTAGCGGGGGGCACAGATACGCAGTATTTT	CASSEGLAGGTDTQYF
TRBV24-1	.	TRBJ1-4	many	TGTGCCACCAGTGAAAAGGACAGCAGTGAAAAACTGTTTTTT	CATSEKDSSEKLFF
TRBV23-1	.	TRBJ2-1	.	TGCGCCAGCACTCGGGGGCAGGGATCCTACAATGAGCAGTTCTTC	CASTRGQGSYNEQFF
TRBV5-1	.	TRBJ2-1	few	TGCGCCAGCAGCTTGTGGGGGCCAGGAAATGAGCAGTTCTTC	CASSLWGPGNEQFF
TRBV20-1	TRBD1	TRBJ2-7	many	TGCAGTGCTCCGGGACAGGGGTACGAGCAGTACTTC	CSAPGQGYEQYF
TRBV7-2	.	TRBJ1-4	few	TGTGCCAGCAGCTTAACGGGGGCCGGTAATGAAAAACTGTTTTTT	CASSLTGAGNEKLFF
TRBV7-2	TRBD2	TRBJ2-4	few	TGTGCCAGCAGCTTAGGACTAGCGGGGGGACGGGACATTCAGTACTTC	CASSLGLAGGRDIQYF
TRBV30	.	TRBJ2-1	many	TGTGCCTGGAGTGTACTTTACAATGAGCAGTTCTTC	CAWSVLYNEQFF
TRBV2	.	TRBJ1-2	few	TGTGCCAGCAGTGAAGCGGGCTGGAGCTACACCTTC	CASSEAGWSYTF
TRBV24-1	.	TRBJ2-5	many	TGTGCCACCAGTGATTTCCGGTCCCAGTACTTC	CATSDFRSQYF
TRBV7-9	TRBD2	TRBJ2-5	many	TGTGCCAGCAGCTTAGGACTAGCGGGGGGCCAAGAATCCCAGTACTTC	CASSLGLAGGQESQYF
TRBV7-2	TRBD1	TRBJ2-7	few	TGTGCCAGCAGCGCCAGACAGGGAGCCGGCTACGAGCAGTACTTC	CASSARQGAGYEQYF
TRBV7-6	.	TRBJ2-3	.	TGTGCCAGCAGCCGTTACGGGGCCACAGATACGCAGTATTTT	CASSRYGATDTQYF
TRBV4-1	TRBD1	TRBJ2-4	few	TGCGCCAGCAGCCAAGTCGTCCGGGACAGAAAAAACATTCAGTACTTC	CASSQVVRDRKNIQYF
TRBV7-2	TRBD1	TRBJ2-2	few	TGTGCCAGCAGCTTAAGACCGGGACAGGGTGCCACCGGGGAGCTGTTTTTT	CASSLRPGQGATGELFF
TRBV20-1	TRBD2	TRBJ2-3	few	TGCAGTGCCCCGACTAGCGGGGCCACAGATACGCAGTATTTT	CSAPTSGATDTQYF
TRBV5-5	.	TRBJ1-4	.	TGTGCCAGCAGCTTACGAGGGTTCGAGGAAAAACTGTTTTTT	CASSLRGFEEKLFF
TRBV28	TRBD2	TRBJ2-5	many	TGTGCCAGCAGTAGGGAACTAGAGCGGGGGGGCCGGGAAGAGACCCAGTACTTC	CASSRELERGGREETQYF